These 29 T cell receptor beta chains were all obtained from the same sample, sequenced in a study of blood T cell repertoires in COVID-19. Using immunoSEQ multiplex PCR, the repertoire was profiled, and TCRdb retains in-frame clones only, with some absent. The data contain about 220,000 clones, around 82% of them singletons. Sequenced input: peripheral blood. The origin of the receptors is a woman in her sixties with acute or convalescent COVID-19.

As for this clone: Other DNA sequences in this specimen translate into the identical CDR3. The rearrangement links TRBV7-8 to TRBJ2-5; the D gene is possibly TRBD2 (6 bases). Per germline, CDR1 SGHVS and CDR2 FQNEAQ. The length of the CDR3 is 14 residues. V lost 0 bases, J lost 3 bases, and 8 bases lay in between. CDR3 protein: CASSLAGTEETQYF. CDR3 DNA: TGTGCCAGCAGCTTAGCCGGGACTGAAGAGACCCAGTACTTC.

The chain has TRBV7-3 and TRBJ2-5, with D possibly TRBD1 on 6 matching bases. The CDR3 totals 13 residues. V was clipped by 8 bases and J by 5 bases, with 15 bases between them. The germline V gene encodes CDR1 SGHTA and CDR2 FQGTGA. As DNA, the CDR3 is TGTGCCAGCGGAACAATTAGGGGGGAGACCCAGTACTTC. This translates into CASGTIRGETQYF.

The chain recombines TRBV6-6 with TRBJ2-3, with TRBD1 identical over 9 bases. Germline trimming cut 4 bases from V and 3 bases from J; bases unmatched to any gene: 5. Per the germline V gene, CDR1 is MNHNY and CDR2 is SVGAGI (reference sequence). The CDR3 consists of 15 residues. The CDR3 nucleotides are TGTGCCAGCAGTTCCTCGGGACAGGGAACAGATACGCAGTATTTT. It yields the protein CASSSSGQGTDTQYF.

This rearrangement joins TRBV11-2 to TRBJ2-7; 8 bases map to TRBD1. With V trimmed by 3 bases and J by 0 bases, 4 bases remained unmatched. This CDR3 has 15 amino acids. Germline V CDR1 and CDR2: SGHAT, FQNNGV. Here the CDR3 reads CASSFGQGLSYEQYF. CDR3 nucleotide sequence: TGTGCCAGCAGCTTCGGACAGGGTCTCTCCTACGAGCAGTACTTC.

In DNA form, the CDR3 reads TGTGCCAGCAGCCTCGCGCCCGGGGCCTACGAGCAGTACTTC. Amino acid sequence: CASSLAPGAYEQYF. The chain couples TRBV3-1 (or the pseudogene TRBV3-2) to TRBJ2-7, with a possible D match to TRBD2 (5 bases). Germline CDR1 LGHDT, CDR2 YNNKEL (reference sequence). Between the trimmed V and J ends, which lost 4 bases and 2 bases, there was a span of 12 bases. There are 14 residues in the CDR3.

The chain joins TRBV27 to TRBJ2-7; 9 nucleotides align to TRBD1. V trimming: 6 bases; J trimming: 2 bases; junction bases outside the gene matches: 5. Germline-derived CDR1 and CDR2 are MNHEY and SMNVEV (reference sequence). The CDR3 covers 14 residues. This CDR3 reads CASSPGQGPYEQYF. The CDR3 bases are TGTGCCAGCAGCCCGGGACAGGGCCCCTACGAGCAGTACTTC.

This clone was counted once. This chain links TRBV25-1 with TRBJ1-1; no clear D. The CDR3 consists of 17 residues. V was pared by 6 bases and J by 3 bases, with 23 bases between. Germline-derived CDR1 and CDR2 are MGHDK and SYGVNS. CDR3 residues: CASSPKRKGWRDTEAFF. CDR3 DNA sequence: TGTGCCAGCAGCCCAAAAAGGAAGGGTTGGCGGGACACTGAAGCTTTCTTT.

This clone is a singleton in its sample. This sequence joins TRBV5-6 and TRBJ1-1; no reliable D call. The CDR3 loop spans 14 amino acids. V dropped 0 bases and J dropped 7 bases, with 13 bases sitting between them. Germline-derived CDR1 and CDR2 are SGHDT and YYEEEE. The CDR3 DNA reads as TGTGCCAGCAGCTTGGGAGGGCGCTTTATTGAAGCTTTCTTT. It yields the protein CASSLGGRFIEAFF.

The chain has TRBV19 and TRBJ1-4; D gene ambiguous. Germline loops: CDR1 LNHDA, CDR2 SQIVND (reference sequence). V was cut by 3 bases and J by 7 bases, with 27 bases left in between. CDR3 length: 19 amino acids. This chain's CDR3 is CASSMMGRPSLTRGEKLFF. The CDR3 DNA sequence: TGTGCCAGTAGTATGATGGGCAGGCCTTCTCTCACCCGGGGTGAAAAACTGTTTTTT.

This chain uses TRBV7-2 with TRBJ1-6; 9 positions match TRBD1. This CDR3 comprises 16 residues. The ends lost 4 bases at V and 4 bases at J; junction bases unmatched: 5. CDR1 is SGHTA and CDR2 is FQGNSA in the germline V gene. CDR3 DNA sequence: TGTGCCAGCAGCTCGTGGACAGGGGTATATAATTCACCCCTCCACTTT. Amino acids: CASSSWTGVYNSPLHF.

V is TRBV5-1 and J is TRBJ2-3; D is uncertain. The CDR3 is 13 residues long. Germline V gene sequence: CDR1 SGHRS, CDR2 YFSETQ. V lost 0 bases and J 1 base, leaving 3 bases between the germline ends. This CDR3 reads CASSLGGTDTQYF. DNA of the CDR3: TGCGCCAGCAGCTTGGGAGGCACAGATACGCAGTATTTT.

The genes are TRBV3-1 (or the pseudogene TRBV3-2) and TRBJ1-1; 7 bases line up with TRBD1. V shed 3 bases, J shed 5 bases, and the junction held 12 bases outside the gene matches. Per germline, CDR1 LGHDT and CDR2 YNNKEL (reference sequence). This CDR3 has 16 amino acids. DNA for the CDR3: TGTGCCAGCAGCCATACTACAGGGGTATTCGTTACTGAAGCTTTCTTT. Translation: CASSHTTGVFVTEAFF.

The chain has TRBV5-6 and TRBJ2-5, with 10 nucleotides matching TRBD2. Germline V gene data show CDR1 as SGHDT and CDR2 as YYEEEE. This CDR3 region has 16 residues. V was clipped by 2 bases and J by 1 base; unmatched bases: 5. The CDR3 DNA is TGTGCCAGCAGCTTTACTAGCGGGGTGATCCAAGAGACCCAGTACTTC. Protein product: CASSFTSGVIQETQYF.

This clone was detected once. The rearrangement links TRBV30 to TRBJ1-1, with 7 bases identical to TRBD1. The junction had 7 bases not matched to a gene; V was cut back by 8 bases and J by 1 base. There are 13 residues in the CDR3. Germline V lookup: CDR1 GTSNPN, CDR2 SVGIG (reference sequence). CDR3 sequence: CALTRDRNTEAFF. The CDR3 DNA reads as TGTGCCCTCACCCGGGACAGGAACACTGAAGCTTTCTTT.

The rearrangement uses TRBV3-1 (or the pseudogene TRBV3-2) and TRBJ1-2; possibly TRBD1 for D (5 bases). Trimming took off 1 base at V and 8 bases at J, with 14 bases between the two ends. From germline, CDR1 is LGHDT and CDR2 YNNKEL (reference sequence). This CDR3 comprises 14 residues. In DNA form, the CDR3 reads TGTGCCAGCAGCCAAGGGATAGGGGTTGGAGGCTACACCTTC. Residues: CASSQGIGVGGYTF.

V is TRBV30 and J is TRBJ2-7, with D possibly TRBD2 on 7 matching bases. Trimming shortened V by 2 bases and J by 5 bases, and 16 bases separated the two germline ends. From germline, CDR1 is GTSNPN and CDR2 SVGIG (reference sequence). The length of the CDR3 is 14 residues. The CDR3 loop reads CAWSLGGLTNEQYF. The CDR3 region has the DNA TGTGCCTGGAGTCTGGGGGGGCTCACCAACGAGCAGTACTTC.

The CDR3 here is CASSQDAGSSYNEQFF. CDR3 sequence (DNA): TGCGCCAGCAGCCAAGATGCAGGAAGCTCCTACAATGAGCAGTTCTTC. This rearrangement joins TRBV4-3 to TRBJ2-1; D not resolved. Germline V gene data show CDR1 as LGHNA and CDR2 as YSLEER. The CDR3 is made up of 16 amino acids. V was shortened by 0 bases and J by 0 bases, with 9 bases between the two germline ends.

This chain joins TRBV5-4 and TRBJ1-1, with D maybe TRBD1 (5 bases). V was pared by 6 bases and J by 3 bases, with 15 bases between. CDR3 length: 14 residues. Germline assignment: CDR1 SGHNT and CDR2 YYREEE (reference sequence). CDR3 residues: CASTYRGRDTEAFF. The DNA for the CDR3 is TGTGCCAGCACCTACCGGGGGAGGGACACTGAAGCTTTCTTT.

The chain has TRBV7-2 and TRBJ2-1, with D possibly matching TRBD2 (5 bases). Germline loops: CDR1 SGHTA, CDR2 FQGNSA. The CDR3 runs to 15 residues. The V and J ends lost 3 bases and 9 bases respectively, with 18 bases between them. The CDR3 DNA follows: TGTGCCAGCAGCTTGCAGATCCTGAGGGTGAGTGAGCAGTTCTTC. Translating it yields CASSLQILRVSEQFF.

DNA of the CDR3: TGTGCCAGCTCACCCTTACCGGGAGAAACGAACACCGGGGAGCTGTTTTTT. Protein sequence: CASSPLPGETNTGELFF. This chain connects TRBV18 to TRBJ2-2, with D perhaps matching TRBD2 (6 bases). The CDR3 has 17 residues. The V end lost 3 bases, the J end lost 0 bases, and 14 bases lay between the germline ends. Germline-derived CDR1 and CDR2 are KGHSH and LQKENI.

This clone was seen a few times. This sequence joins TRBV11-2 and TRBJ1-2; 9 bases align to TRBD1. With V trimmed by 5 bases and J by 6 bases, 4 bases remained unmatched. Germline V gene lookup returns CDR1 SGHAT and CDR2 FQNNGV. This CDR3 comprises 13 residues. The DNA for the CDR3 is TGTGCCAGCAGCCTCCGGGACAGGGATGGCTACACCTTC. It specifies CASSLRDRDGYTF.

The chain combines TRBV5-4 with TRBJ2-7, with 9 bases identical to TRBD1. There are 15 residues in the CDR3. Unmatched junction bases numbered 8, after V lost 4 bases and J lost 3 bases. CDR1 and CDR2 (germline): SGHNT, YYREEE (reference sequence). CDR3: CASSLGGTGFYEQYF. The CDR3, as DNA: TGTGCCAGCAGCCTGGGGGGGACAGGGTTCTACGAGCAGTACTTC.

V is TRBV7-3 and J is TRBJ2-2; TRBD1 agrees at 11 bases. CDR1 and CDR2 (germline): SGHTA, FQGTGA. This CDR3 comprises 14 residues. Germline trimming cut 5 bases from V and 6 bases from J; bases unmatched to any gene: 2. Here the CDR3 DNA reads TGTGCCAGCAGCCCGGGACAGGGGGCCGGGGAGCTGTTTTTT. Amino acids: CASSPGQGAGELFF.

This clone was observed once. The V gene is TRBV29-1, the J gene TRBJ2-5, with TRBD1 matching over 9 bases. The CDR3 spans 14 residues. J gave up 2 bases and V 6 bases, and 7 bases lay outside the gene matches. Germline V gene data show CDR1 as SQVTM and CDR2 as ANQGSEA. This chain's CDR3 is CSVLRDRAQETQYF. The CDR3 region has the DNA TGCAGCGTCCTCCGGGACAGGGCACAAGAGACCCAGTACTTC.

This CDR3 reads CASSHDRRREQFF. CDR3 nucleotides: TGTGCCAGCAGCCATGACAGGAGACGGGAGCAGTTCTTC. The chain joins TRBV9 to TRBJ2-1; D may be TRBD1 (6 bases). This CDR3 region has 13 residues. Between the trimmed V and J ends, which lost 4 bases and 10 bases, there was a span of 15 bases. The germline V gene has CDR1 SGDLS and CDR2 YYNGEE. The entire variable domain, with the rest obtained from reference TRBV9 and TRBJ2-1, is as follows: DSGVTQTPKHLITATGQRVTLRCSPRSGDLSVYWYQQSLDQGLQFLIQYYNGEERAKGNILERFSAQQFPDLHSELNLSSLELGDSALYFCASSHDRRREQFFGPGTRLTVL.

The V and J genes are TRBV3-1 (or the pseudogene TRBV3-2) and TRBJ1-3; TRBD1 aligns across 7 bases. CDR1 and CDR2 from the germline V gene are LGHDT and YNNKEL (reference sequence). The CDR3 contains 11 residues. V gave up 3 bases and J gave up 15 bases; unmatched junction bases: 5. CDR3 sequence (DNA): TGTGCCAGCAGCCACGCCGACAGGGAATATTTT. This gives the protein CASSHADREYF.

This chain connects TRBV6-6 to TRBJ1-1; TRBD1 is a possible D gene (5 bases). Germline CDR1 is MNHNY and CDR2 is SVGAGI (reference sequence). This CDR3 contains 12 residues. V was clipped by 6 bases and J by 5 bases, with 10 bases between them. In DNA, the CDR3 is TGTGCCAGCAGGACAGCGGGGACTGAAGCTTTCTTT. Translated, it gives CASRTAGTEAFF.

The chain couples TRBV7-9 to TRBJ1-1; D is uncertain. The CDR3 covers 13 residues. V was clipped by 3 bases and J by 5 bases, with 10 bases between them. Germline loops: CDR1 SEHNR, CDR2 FQNEAQ (reference sequence). The DNA of the CDR3 is TGTGCCAGCAGCTTTTCCGGGGAGACTGAAGCTTTCTTT. Its translation: CASSFSGETEAFF.

The V call is TRBV7-2, the J call TRBJ2-3; 7 nucleotides align to TRBD1. J lost 0 bases, V lost 5 bases, and 5 bases had no gene match. The CDR3 consists of 15 residues. Looked up from germline, CDR1 is SGHTA and CDR2 is FQGNSA. CDR3 sequence (DNA): TGTGCCAGCAGCCTCAGGGGGTCTAGCACAGATACGCAGTATTTT. It specifies CASSLRGSSTDTQYF.